Following are 29 T cell receptor beta chains from one sample sequenced in a study of blood T cell repertoires in COVID-19 (dated by TCRdb to the early 2020s). Library preparation was by the immunoSEQ multiplex PCR assay. TCRdb's version of the immuneACCESS table is confined to in-frame rearrangements and falls short of the full clone set. An unresolved V gene accounts for under half of the shortfall where checked; the remainder is of unknown origin. The sample table shows some 110,000 clones, and 86% are seen once. The top ten hold about 7.4% of the sample. Sequencing input: peripheral blood. Every receptor here comes from a man in his 70s who had recovered from COVID-19.

The chain recombines TRBV15 with TRBJ1-5; TRBD1 matches 8 bases. The V and J ends lost 5 bases and 6 bases, in that order; junction bases with no gene match: 3. The CDR3 spans 13 residues. Germline values: CDR1 LNHNV, CDR2 YYDKDF (reference sequence). The DNA of the CDR3 is TGTGCCACCAGCTTCGGACAGGGTCAGCCCCAGCATTTT. Protein product: CATSFGQGQPQHF.

The chain uses TRBV6-2 or TRBV6-3 and TRBJ2-7, with D unresolved. Trimming cost V 6 bases and J 2 bases, with 8 bases left between them. The CDR3 runs to 12 residues. The V gene's germline CDR1 is MNHEY and CDR2 SVGEGT. The CDR3 sequence: CASSQQPYEQYF. Written as DNA, the CDR3 is TGTGCCAGCAGCCAACAACCCTACGAGCAGTACTTC.

This chain joins TRBV11-2 and TRBJ2-4; 8 positions match TRBD2. Per germline, CDR1 SGHAT and CDR2 FQNNGV. CDR3 size: 19 residues. The V gene end was trimmed by 1 base and the J gene end by 7 bases; junction bases not matched to a gene: 18. The CDR3 sequence is CASSLAGSGGPSLRNIQYF. Written as DNA, the CDR3 is TGTGCCAGCAGCTTAGCAGGGTCGGGAGGGCCGAGTCTTCGGAACATTCAGTACTTC.

The chain links TRBV6-5 to TRBJ2-3; D gene uncertain. V dropped 4 bases and J dropped 1 base, with 6 bases sitting between them. The germline CDR1 and CDR2 sequences are MNHEY and SVGAGI. The CDR3 covers 13 residues. The CDR3 sequence: CASSSPGTDTQYF. As DNA, the CDR3 is TGTGCCAGCAGTTCCCCTGGCACAGATACGCAGTATTTT.

The V call is TRBV5-4, the J call TRBJ2-1, with D possibly TRBD1 on 6 matching bases. The CDR3 sequence is 15 residues long. V was pared by 0 bases and J by 4 bases, with 11 bases between. CDR1 is SGHNT and CDR2 is YYREEE in the germline V gene (reference sequence). The CDR3 is CASSLAGHPYNEQFF. The CDR3 DNA follows: TGTGCCAGCAGCTTGGCGGGACACCCTTACAATGAGCAGTTCTTC.

The V and J genes are TRBV4-3 and TRBJ2-3, with 11 bases identical to TRBD1. Germline lookup yields CDR1 LGHNA and CDR2 YSLEER. Unmatched junction bases numbered 17, after V lost 3 bases and J lost 6 bases. The CDR3 runs to 19 residues. The CDR3 protein is CASSQDPLPGQGVKDTQYF. The CDR3 coding sequence is TGCGCCAGCAGCCAGGATCCCCTTCCGGGACAGGGGGTGAAGGATACGCAGTATTTT.

V usage is TRBV5-1 and J usage is TRBJ1-4, with D maybe TRBD1 (6 bases). CDR3 length: 14 residues. V was shortened by 1 base and J by 6 bases, with 10 bases between the two germline ends. Germline values: CDR1 SGHRS, CDR2 YFSETQ. As DNA, the CDR3 is TGCGCCAGCAGCTTGAGGGGGGGAGATGAAAAACTGTTTTTT. Translated: CASSLRGGDEKLFF.

The chain uses TRBV7-2 and TRBJ2-5, with D possibly matching TRBD2 (7 bases). The CDR3 length is 13 residues. The germline V gene encodes CDR1 SGHTA and CDR2 FQGNSA. V was cut by 7 bases and J by 6 bases, with 15 bases left in between. The CDR3 sequence is CASTPMGGQTQYF. CDR3 sequence (DNA): TGTGCCAGCACCCCCATGGGGGGGCAGACCCAGTACTTC.

This clone was observed a single time. This chain joins TRBV19 and TRBJ2-3; weak D call: TRBD2 (6 bases). The CDR3 extends over 17 amino acids. CDR1 LNHDA and CDR2 SQIVND come from the germline V gene (reference sequence). Trimming left V 2 bases short and J 2 bases short, with 17 bases between. For the CDR3, the DNA is TGTGCCAGTAGTATATTTGGCGGGACCCCCCCCACAGATACGCAGTATTTT. Its protein is CASSIFGGTPPTDTQYF.

The genes are TRBV6-2 or TRBV6-3 and TRBJ2-5; 8 bases are a match to TRBD2. The CDR3 sequence is 14 residues long. Unmatched junction bases numbered 2, after V lost 0 bases and J lost 5 bases. Germline CDR1 MNHEY, CDR2 SVGEGT. The chain's CDR3 is CASSYSTSAETQYF. The CDR3 nucleotides read TGTGCCAGCAGTTACTCGACTAGCGCGGAGACCCAGTACTTC.

This chain links TRBV5-1 with TRBJ1-3; D unclear. The CDR3 length is 15 residues. V gave up 4 bases and J gave up 2 bases, with 13 bases separating them. Germline V CDR1 and CDR2: SGHRS, YFSETQ. CDR3 bases: TGCGCCAGCAGCCGGGAGGGCCGTCCTGGAAACACCATATATTTT. This gives the protein CASSREGRPGNTIYF.

This clone was seen a handful of times. Other DNA sequences in the same sample also yield this CDR3. The chain's CDR3 is CASRVGVNTEAFF. CDR3 DNA: TGCGCCAGCAGAGTAGGGGTGAACACTGAAGCTTTCTTT. The chain uses TRBV5-1 and TRBJ1-1; the D gene is possibly TRBD1 (5 bases). The germline V and J ends were trimmed by 5 bases and 0 bases, with 8 bases remaining between them. CDR1 and CDR2 (germline): SGHRS, YFSETQ. This CDR3 has 13 residues.

The chain has TRBV7-2 and TRBJ2-7; 8 bases fit TRBD2. This CDR3 comprises 14 residues. V was pared by 3 bases and J by 2 bases, with 3 bases of the junction left unmatched. The germline V gene has CDR1 SGHTA and CDR2 FQGNSA. CDR3 protein: CASSLTSVTYEQYF. CDR3 coding DNA: TGTGCCAGCAGCTTGACTAGCGTCACCTACGAGCAGTACTTC. The entire variable domain, with the rest obtained from reference TRBV7-2 and TRBJ2-7, is as follows: GAGVSQSPSNKVTEKGKDVELRCDPISGHTALYWYRQSLGQGLEFLIYFQGNSAPDKSGLPSDRFSAERTGGSVSTLTIQRTQQEDSAVYLCASSLTSVTYEQYFGPGTRLTVT.

V is TRBV5-8 and J is TRBJ2-3; the match to TRBD2 covers 10 bases. With 3 bases clipped from V and 0 bases from J, the junction kept 4 bases outside the gene matches. Germline values: CDR1 SGHTS, CDR2 YDEGEE. This CDR3 region has 16 residues. The CDR3 region has the DNA TGTGCCAGCAGCTCCGGACTAGCGGCTAGCACAGATACGCAGTATTTT. It codes for CASSSGLAASTDTQYF.

This clone showed up just a few times. This sequence joins TRBV6-4 and TRBJ2-3; perhaps TRBD2 as D (5 bases). V dropped 7 bases and J dropped 2 bases, with 16 bases sitting between them. The CDR3 runs to 15 residues. Looked up from germline, CDR1 is MRHNA and CDR2 is SNTAGT. The CDR3: CASKHLRGYTDTQYF. The CDR3 DNA reads TGTGCCAGCAAACACCTACGGGGATACACAGATACGCAGTATTTT.

The chain has TRBV18 and TRBJ1-2; a weak D match, TRBD1 (6 bases). The CDR3 runs to 12 residues. The V gene lost 3 bases and the J gene lost 7 bases, with 9 bases spanning the gap. Germline-derived CDR1 and CDR2 are KGHSH and LQKENI. DNA of the CDR3: TGTGCCAGCTCACCTCGGGGGGCTGGCTACACCTTC. Its protein is CASSPRGAGYTF.

The chain has TRBV30 and TRBJ2-5, with D possibly matching TRBD2 (6 bases). V lost 2 bases and J 5 bases, leaving 15 bases between the germline ends. Germline V gives CDR1 GTSNPN, CDR2 SVGIG (reference sequence). This CDR3 spans 14 amino acids. CDR3 sequence reads: CAWSKSSAGETQYF. DNA of the CDR3: TGTGCCTGGAGTAAATCTTCCGCGGGGGAGACCCAGTACTTC.

The rearrangement links TRBV18 to TRBJ1-6, with TRBD1 identical over 8 bases. The V gene's germline CDR1 is KGHSH and CDR2 LQKENI. Losses at the gene ends were 2 bases for V and 10 bases for J; bases not matched to a gene: 4. This CDR3 region has 14 residues. The CDR3 region is CASSPTDRESPLHF. As DNA, the CDR3 is TGTGCCAGCTCACCAACGGACAGGGAATCACCCCTCCACTTT.

V and J are TRBV4-1 and TRBJ2-7; 8 nucleotides match TRBD1. CDR1 and CDR2 (germline): MGHRA, YSYEKL. V lost 3 bases, J lost 0 bases, and 4 bases stayed unmatched. The CDR3 loop spans 15 amino acids. DNA for the CDR3: TGCGCCAGCAGCCATTCGGGACAGGCCTCCTACGAGCAGTACTTC. This gives the protein CASSHSGQASYEQYF.

The J gene is TRBJ2-7, the V gene TRBV5-1; 7 nucleotides match TRBD1. The V gene end was trimmed by 5 bases and the J gene end by 0 bases; junction bases not matched to a gene: 5. Germline CDR1 and CDR2: SGHRS and YFSETQ. The CDR3 contains 14 residues. The CDR3 loop reads CASRRQGHSYEQYF. Written as DNA, the CDR3 is TGCGCCAGCAGGCGACAGGGACACTCCTACGAGCAGTACTTC.

This rearrangement joins TRBV5-1 to TRBJ2-1, with 7 bases matching TRBD1. Trimming cost V 0 bases and J 10 bases; bases outside gene matches: 4. CDR1 is SGHRS and CDR2 is YFSETQ in the germline V gene. The CDR3 loop spans 13 amino acids. Here the CDR3 reads CASSLDRGREQFF. CDR3 DNA: TGCGCCAGCAGCTTGGATAGGGGGCGGGAGCAGTTCTTC.

The chain carries TRBV21-1 and TRBJ2-1; the DNA was not compared with TRBD2, the D call given in the table. TRBV21-1 is a listed pseudogene. This CDR3 contains 14 residues. The CDR3 sequence is CASSPPGLEYEQFF. DNA for the CDR3: TGTGCCAGCAGCCCTCCGGGACTAGAATATGAGCAGTTCTTC.

The genes are TRBV7-9 and TRBJ2-7; 10 bases are a match to TRBD2. This CDR3 contains 15 residues. In germline, CDR1 is SEHNR, CDR2 FQNEAQ (reference sequence). V shed 5 bases and J 0 bases; nucleotides not matched to a gene: 4. CDR3 DNA: TGTGCCAGCAGCCTTCTAGCGGGAGACTCCTACGAGCAGTACTTC. Protein: CASSLLAGDSYEQYF.

This sequence joins TRBV18 and TRBJ1-4; D might be TRBD1 (5 bases). The CDR3 contains 13 residues. Germline V gene data show CDR1 as KGHSH and CDR2 as LQKENI. The germline V and J ends were trimmed by 2 bases and 12 bases, with 13 bases remaining between them. The CDR3 DNA is TGTGCCAGCTCACCATGGGATAGGGGCGAACTGTTTTTT. Translated: CASSPWDRGELFF.

This clone appeared a single time. The chain has TRBV18 and TRBJ1-1, with D perhaps TRBD1 (6 bases). Germline V gives CDR1 KGHSH, CDR2 LQKENI. V was shortened by 3 bases and J by 1 base, with 9 bases between the two germline ends. The length of the CDR3 is 14 residues. CDR3 loop: CASSPKGQNTEAFF. CDR3 nucleotides: TGTGCCAGCTCACCGAAGGGACAGAACACTGAAGCTTTCTTT.

This rearrangement joins TRBV9 to TRBJ1-6, with D hard to call. Looked up from germline, CDR1 is SGDLS and CDR2 is YYNGEE. Trimming stripped 4 bases from V and 14 bases from J, with 16 bases between. The CDR3 consists of 13 residues. The CDR3: CASSLEASVTLHF. The CDR3 nucleotides read TGTGCCAGCAGCCTCGAGGCTAGTGTGACCCTCCACTTT.

The rearrangement uses TRBV4-3 and TRBJ1-2; D gene unclear. The germline CDR1 and CDR2 sequences are LGHNA and YSLEER. The CDR3 is 14 residues long. Trimming shortened V by 6 bases and J by 6 bases, and 17 bases separated the two germline ends. The CDR3 DNA follows: TGCGCCAGCAGTCCACTCGGGGTCTGGGATGGCTACACCTTC. It is translated as CASSPLGVWDGYTF.

The chain uses TRBV27 and TRBJ2-1; possible D gene TRBD2, 5 bases. The V and J ends lost 8 bases and 2 bases respectively, with 13 bases between them. The CDR3 extends over 14 amino acids. Germline V CDR1 and CDR2: MNHEY, SMNVEV (reference sequence). The CDR3, as DNA: TGTGCCAGCCAACCACGGCGGGCCTACAATGAGCAGTTCTTC. This encodes CASQPRRAYNEQFF.

The CDR3 DNA reads as TGCGCCAGCAGCTTCGGACAGGGGAATCAGCCCCAGCATTTT. Translating gives CASSFGQGNQPQHF. This chain joins TRBV5-1 and TRBJ1-5, with 9 bases that match TRBD1. From germline, CDR1 is SGHRS and CDR2 YFSETQ. J was trimmed by 4 bases and V by 2 bases; bases with no gene match: 1. The CDR3 sequence is 14 residues long. Based on the CDR3 plus reference TRBV5-1 and TRBJ1-5, the full variable domain is KAGVTQTPRYLIKTRGQQVTLSCSPISGHRSVSWYQQTPGQGLQFLFEYFSETQRNKGNFPGRFSGRQFSNSRSEMNVSTLELGDSALYLCASSFGQGNQPQHFGDGTRLSIL.